Listed below are T cell receptor beta chains from one sample, sequenced in a study of vaccination and CD4 T cells after COVID-19. These receptors' antigens are unknown. TCRdb reprocessed the PCR reads with MiXCR, giving one entry per CDR3 protein. Of tens of thousands of distinct CDR3 sequences in the sample, around two fifths were seen once. The specimen comprised CD4+ T cells from blood, cultured in vitro, sampled about 7 months after SARS-CoV-2 vaccination. These receptors originate from a human donor who had recovered from COVID-19. Each CDR3 is given with its conserved first and last residue. D genes are given only for firm matches. Clone size is shown for a subset of rows, as once, few, many or a class of expanded clone.

>TRBD2|TRBV20-1|TRBJ2-7|few|15
CSAREGASGRVEQYF
TGCAGTGCTCGGGAGGGAGCTAGCGGGAGAGTCGAGCAGTACTTC
>-|TRBV6-2/TRBV6-3|TRBJ1-1|-|15
CATRDEGGWVTEAFF
TGTGCCACCAGGGACGAAGGAGGCTGGGTCACTGAAGCTTTCTTT
>-|TRBV6-2/TRBV6-3|TRBJ2-5|few|13
CASRGWSEETQYF
TGTGCCAGCAGGGGGTGGTCCGAAGAGACCCAGTACTTC
>-|TRBV6-2/TRBV6-3|TRBJ1-2|-|15
CASGPGTGINYGYTF
TGTGCCAGCGGTCCGGGGACGGGTATTAACTATGGCTACACCTTC
>TRBD1|TRBV7-2|TRBJ2-1|-|16
CASSNTQGASYNEQFF
TGTGCCAGCAGCAACACACAGGGGGCATCCTACAATGAGCAGTTCTTC
>-|TRBV7-8|TRBJ2-1|-|15
CASSYNGISYNEQFF
TGTGCCAGCAGCTATAACGGGATCTCCTACAATGAGCAGTTCTTC
>-|TRBV20-1|TRBJ1-6|-|18
CSARDLGGLTPYNSPLHF
TGCAGTGCTAGAGATTTGGGGGGCCTCACCCCCTATAATTCACCCCTCCACTTT
>-|TRBV25-1|TRBJ2-3|-|13
CASSEWETATQYF
TGTGCCAGCAGTGAATGGGAAACAGCTACGCAGTATTTT
>TRBD2|TRBV20-1|TRBJ2-7|few|12
CSASPLAGEQYF
TGCAGTGCTAGCCCCCTAGCGGGAGAGCAGTACTTC
>-|TRBV7-9|TRBJ1-6|few|14
CASSLGRVGSPLHF
TGTGCCAGCAGCTTAGGCCGGGTGGGCTCACCCCTCCACTTT
>-|TRBV24-1|TRBJ1-5|-|15
CATSDDDRLGQPQHF
TGTGCCACCAGTGATGACGACAGGCTCGGACAGCCCCAGCATTTT
>-|TRBV10-3|TRBJ2-5|-|16
CAISESLAEYQETQYF
TGTGCCATCAGTGAGTCATTAGCGGAGTACCAAGAGACCCAGTACTTC
>TRBD1|TRBV20-1|TRBJ2-3|-|15
CSAARQGIPTDTQYF
TGCAGTGCCGCCCGACAGGGGATACCCACAGATACGCAGTATTTT
>TRBD2|TRBV6-1|TRBJ2-7|-|14
CASGRGGSSYEQYF
TGTGCCAGCGGAAGGGGCGGGAGCTCCTACGAGCAGTACTTC
>-|TRBV29-1|TRBJ1-1|-|12
CSVGEGLIEAFF
TGCAGCGTTGGGGAGGGATTGATTGAAGCTTTCTTT
>-|TRBV15|TRBJ2-3|medium-sized|14
CATSPRLVLDTQYF
TGTGCCACCAGCCCTCGACTAGTTCTTGATACGCAGTATTTT
>TRBD1|TRBV20-1|TRBJ1-1|-|15
CSARDPGGAGTEAFF
TGCAGTGCTAGAGATCCAGGGGGCGCGGGTACTGAAGCTTTCTTT
>-|TRBV7-9|TRBJ1-6|-|16
CASSRLKSSYNSPLHF
TGTGCCAGCAGCCGACTCAAGAGCTCCTATAATTCACCCCTCCACTTT
>TRBD1|TRBV2|TRBJ1-2|medium-sized|15
CASSITGGDLYGYTF
TGTGCCAGCAGTATCACAGGGGGCGATCTCTATGGCTACACCTTC
>TRBD2|TRBV20-1|TRBJ2-7|-|15
CSASVSLAGAGEQYF
TGCAGTGCTAGTGTTAGTTTGGCGGGAGCGGGCGAGCAGTACTTC
>TRBD1|TRBV15|TRBJ2-7|few|17
CATSRDAFGQGRREQYF
TGTGCCACCAGCAGAGACGCCTTCGGACAGGGACGACGCGAGCAGTACTTC
>-|TRBV7-3|TRBJ2-2|-|16
CASSLNTPTNTGELFF
TGTGCCAGCAGCTTAAATACACCTACGAACACCGGGGAGCTGTTTTTT
>-|TRBV24-1|TRBJ2-1|few|15
CATSDRVLRLDEQFF
TGTGCCACCAGTGATCGGGTTCTACGACTAGATGAGCAGTTCTTC
>TRBD1|TRBV28|TRBJ1-5|few|16
CASTPVRGQGDQPQHF
TGTGCCAGCACCCCCGTTCGGGGACAGGGCGATCAGCCCCAGCATTTT
>-|TRBV27|TRBJ1-5|few|15
CASSPREGRNQPQHF
TGTGCCAGCAGCCCCAGGGAGGGACGCAATCAGCCCCAGCATTTT
>TRBD2|TRBV6-1|TRBJ2-7|-|18
CASSQQGTSGLSSYEQYF
TGTGCCAGCTCCCAGCAAGGGACTAGCGGGTTAAGCTCCTACGAGCAGTACTTC
>TRBD1|TRBV20-1|TRBJ1-1|few|14
CSALKTGLNTEAFF
TGCAGTGCCCTTAAGACAGGGTTGAACACTGAAGCTTTCTTT
>TRBD2|TRBV5-4|TRBJ2-5|-|14
CASSPGTNQETQYF
TGTGCCAGCAGCCCGGGGACTAACCAAGAGACCCAGTACTTC
>-|TRBV19|TRBJ2-5|-|13
CASSISREETQYF
TGTGCCAGTAGTATATCCCGGGAAGAGACCCAGTACTTC
>-|TRBV29-1|TRBJ1-2|-|11
CSVEGETGGTF
TGCAGCGTTGAGGGAGAGACGGGCGGGACCTTC
>-|TRBV20-1|TRBJ2-7|-|14
CSANGVRRSYEQYF
TGCAGTGCTAATGGAGTCAGGAGGAGCTACGAGCAGTACTTC
>-|TRBV7-8|TRBJ2-3|-|14
CASSPRGWTDTQYF
TGTGCCAGCAGCCCGCGGGGTTGGACAGATACGCAGTATTTT
>TRBD2|TRBV20-1|TRBJ2-5|-|14
CSALPLAGKETQYF
TGCAGTGCCCTGCCCCTAGCGGGAAAAGAGACCCAGTACTTC
>TRBD1|TRBV2|TRBJ1-1|-|14
CASRAGQGHTEAFF
TGTGCCAGCAGGGCGGGACAGGGGCACACTGAAGCTTTCTTT